Below, one T cell receptor beta chain is given with its context. These data are taken from a study of beta chain features in type 1 diabetes. Sequencing targeted expressed TCRB transcripts, as all isolated RNA had been reverse transcribed. Here immunoSEQ multiplex PCR was the method, and the copy in TCRdb shows in-frame clones only, minus some. The sample holds 250,000 to 300,000 clones, under 8.5% seen once. The J segment lost 7 bases and the V segment lost 3 bases, leaving 18 bases of the junction unmatched. Germline loops: CDR1 LNHDA, CDR2 SQIVND (reference sequence). The CDR3 covers 20 residues. Sequenced material: central memory CD4+ T cells from blood. This sequence joins TRBV19 and TRBJ2-3, with TRBD2 matching over 14 bases. The sequence derives from a woman aged 18-29 years in good health. Here the CDR3 DNA reads TGTGCCAGTAGTATCGGACTAGCGGGAGGCGCGGACCCCCCCTCCCATACGCAGTATTTT. Its protein is CASSIGLAGGADPPSHTQYF. Drawing the rest from reference TRBV19 and TRBJ2-3, the complete variable domain is DGGITQSPKYLFRKEGQNVTLSCEQNLNHDAMYWYRQDPGQGLRLIYYSQIVNDFQKGDIAEGYSVSREKKESFPLTVTSAQKNPTAFYLCASSIGLAGGADPPSHTQYFGPGTRLTVL.